A single sample is the source of the 21 T cell receptor beta chains below, sequenced in a study of cytomegalovirus exposure and HLA in healthy donors. PCR used 60 Vbeta primers and 13 Jbeta primers. Method: immunoSEQ multiplex PCR; TCRdb's copy keeps in-frame clones and lacks some. The top ten hold over 1.5% of the sample, which has roughly 150,000 clones, approximately 80% seen once. Sequenced input: PBMCs. These receptors were taken from a woman between 18 and 29 years old in good health and CMV-seronegative.

The CDR3 nucleotides read TGCAGCGTTTTAGGACAGCGACCCTACGAGCAGTACTTC. Protein: CSVLGQRPYEQYF. The chain joins TRBV29-1 to TRBJ2-7, with D possibly matching TRBD1 (6 bases). This CDR3 region has 13 residues. The V end was cut by 5 bases, the J end by 2 bases, with 13 bases between. CDR1 is SQVTM, CDR2 ANQGSEA, per germline.

This rearrangement joins TRBV9 to TRBJ2-1; 8 positions match TRBD2. CDR3 length: 15 amino acids. The V segment lost 0 bases and the J segment 8 bases; nucleotides outside the gene matches: 7. CDR1 and CDR2 from the germline V gene are SGDLS and YYNGEE. The CDR3 protein is CASSVGGLGGDEQFF. The CDR3 DNA sequence: TGTGCCAGCAGCGTAGGGGGACTAGGAGGGGATGAGCAGTTCTTC.

The J gene is TRBJ1-5, the V gene TRBV12-5; 11 bases are shared with TRBD1. Per germline, CDR1 LGHNT and CDR2 FRNRAP. The junction had 2 bases not matched to a gene; V was cut back by 0 bases and J by 4 bases. The CDR3 contains 16 residues. CDR3 nucleotides: TGTGCTAGTGGTTTGGTAGGGACAGGGGGAAATCAGCCCCAGCATTTT. It specifies CASGLVGTGGNQPQHF. Supplemented by reference TRBV12-5 and TRBJ1-5, the full variable domain reads DARVTQTPRHKVTEMGQEVTMRCQPILGHNTVFWYRQTMMQGLELLAYFRNRAPLDDSGMPKDRFSAEMPDATLATLKIQPSEPRDSAVYFCASGLVGTGGNQPQHFGDGTRLSIL.

This rearrangement joins TRBV28 to TRBJ1-4; 7 positions match TRBD1. The CDR3 is 17 amino acids. Trimming took 5 bases from V and 1 from J; bases not matched to a gene: 10. Per the germline V gene, CDR1 is MDHEN and CDR2 is SYDVKM. The chain's CDR3 is CASSLRQGGLTNEKLFF. Written as DNA, the CDR3 is TGTGCCAGCAGTCTCCGACAGGGAGGACTAACTAATGAAAAACTGTTTTTT.

The chain recombines TRBV21-1 with TRBJ1-1; the table gives TRBD1 as D, unverified against the DNA. TRBV21-1 corresponds to a pseudogene. The CDR3 runs to 16 residues. The CDR3 reads CASSHPGQGPNTEAFF. CDR3 bases: TGTGCCAGCAGCCACCCGGGACAGGGACCGAACACTGAAGCTTTCTTT.

The rearrangement links TRBV5-1 to TRBJ1-2, with 8 bases matching TRBD1. Unmatched junction bases numbered 10, after V lost 3 bases and J lost 12 bases. Germline V lookup: CDR1 SGHRS, CDR2 YFSETQ. This CDR3 is 13 amino acids long. The CDR3 bases are TGCGCCAGCAGCTCCGTCGACAGGGGAGGTCACACCTTC. Protein sequence: CASSSVDRGGHTF.

The genes are TRBV2 and TRBJ1-1, with D possibly being TRBD1 (5 bases). V gave up 6 bases and J gave up 1 base, with 12 bases separating them. The CDR3 contains 14 residues. In germline, CDR1 is SNHLY, CDR2 FYNNEI. CDR3 DNA: TGTGCCAGCAGCGAGGACACCACGAACACTGAAGCTTTCTTT. Its protein is CASSEDTTNTEAFF. The whole variable domain, filled in from reference TRBV2 and TRBJ1-1, reads EPEVTQTPSHQVTQMGQEVILRCVPISNHLYFYWYRQILGQKVEFLVSFYNNEISEKSEIFDDQFSVERPDGSNFTLKIRSTKLEDSAMYFCASSEDTTNTEAFFGQGTRLTVV.

V gene TRBV7-3 combines with J gene TRBJ2-7; tentative D call: TRBD1 (6 bases). CDR1 is SGHTA, CDR2 FQGTGA, per germline. The CDR3 spans 15 residues. Trimming removed 4 bases at V and 0 bases at J, with 13 bases between. Here the CDR3 reads CASSSQGGYSYEQYF. As DNA, the CDR3 is TGTGCCAGCAGCTCACAGGGCGGGTACTCCTACGAGCAGTACTTC. The variable domain in full, with the rest retrieved from reference TRBV7-3 and TRBJ2-7, is GAGVSQTPSNKVTEKGKYVELRCDPISGHTALYWYRQSLGQGPEFLIYFQGTGAADDSGLPNDRFFAVRPEGSVSTLKIQRTERGDSAVYLCASSSQGGYSYEQYFGPGTRLTVT.

The V call is TRBV11-2, the J call TRBJ2-5; TRBD2 might be the D (6 bases). CDR1 and CDR2 (germline): SGHAT, FQNNGV. CDR3 length: 14 amino acids. The V end was cut by 1 base, the J end by 5 bases, with 11 bases between. CDR3: CASSLVAERETQYF. The CDR3 DNA sequence: TGTGCCAGCAGCTTAGTAGCGGAACGGGAGACCCAGTACTTC.

This clone occurred a few times. In DNA, the CDR3 is TGTGCCACCACCGGGGCTAGGGACAGGGGTTCCCAGTACTTC. The encoded protein is CATTGARDRGSQYF. The rearrangement links TRBV6-5 to TRBJ2-4; 10 nucleotides agree with TRBD1. Germline CDR1 reads MNHEY; CDR2 reads SVGAGI. V was pared by 10 bases and J by 13 bases, with 16 bases of the junction left unmatched. The CDR3 sequence is 14 residues long.

Written as DNA, the CDR3 is TGCAGCGTTGTCCATAACTATGGCTACACCTTC. Translation gives CSVVHNYGYTF. The J gene is TRBJ1-2, the V gene TRBV29-1; D gene uncertain. V was shortened by 4 bases and J by 1 base, with 4 bases between the two germline ends. Germline V gene lookup returns CDR1 SQVTM and CDR2 ANQGSEA. The length of the CDR3 is 11 residues. The whole variable domain, filled in from reference TRBV29-1 and TRBJ1-2, reads SAVISQKPSRDICQRGTSLTIQCQVDSQVTMMFWYRQQPGQSLTLIATANQGSEATYESGFVIDKFPISRPNLTFSTLTVSNMSPEDSSIYLCSVVHNYGYTFGSGTRLTVV.

The chain is built from TRBV11-3 and TRBJ1-1, with a tentative D call TRBD1 (6 bases). The CDR3 length is 15 residues. Trimming stripped 0 bases from V and 5 bases from J, with 13 bases between. Germline assignment: CDR1 SGHNT and CDR2 YENEEA. The CDR3: CASSLDPKGVTEAFF. The CDR3 DNA reads as TGTGCCAGCAGCTTAGACCCCAAGGGGGTAACTGAAGCTTTCTTT.

The chain links TRBV5-1 to TRBJ2-7, with TRBD1 identical over 7 bases. The CDR3 spans 16 residues. Germline V gene sequence: CDR1 SGHRS, CDR2 YFSETQ. V shed 1 base, J shed 3 bases, and the junction held 10 bases outside the gene matches. This CDR3 reads CASSLSGQGVSYEQYF. The CDR3 DNA reads as TGCGCCAGCAGCTTGTCGGGGCAGGGGGTGAGCTACGAGCAGTACTTC.

The V call is TRBV21-1, the J call TRBJ1-1; no check of the table's D call, TRBD1, against the DNA was made. TRBV21-1 is tagged as a pseudogene. The CDR3 contains 13 residues. The CDR3 here is CASSAQNRNEAFF. The DNA of the CDR3 is TGTGCCAGCAGCGCACAAAACAGGAATGAAGCTTTCTTT.

The V gene is TRBV4-1, the J gene TRBJ1-1; 9 bases fit TRBD1. With 0 bases clipped from V and 1 base from J, the junction kept 12 bases outside the gene matches. The germline V gene has CDR1 MGHRA and CDR2 YSYEKL. CDR3 size: 19 residues. Here the CDR3 reads CASSQDQWTGERGNTEAFF. The CDR3 nucleotides are TGCGCCAGCAGCCAAGATCAGTGGACAGGGGAGAGGGGGAACACTGAAGCTTTCTTT.

This CDR3 reads CASSLGQDSSPLHF. The CDR3 nucleotides read TGCGCCAGCAGCTTGGGACAGGATAGTTCACCCCTCCACTTT. The genes are TRBV5-1 and TRBJ1-6; D is possibly TRBD1 (6 bases). CDR3 length equals 14 residues. Germline V lookup: CDR1 SGHRS, CDR2 YFSETQ. Trimming stripped 0 bases from V and 9 bases from J, with 10 bases between.

Concerning this clone itself: Other DNA sequences in the same sample also yield this CDR3. The chain employs TRBV7-9 and TRBJ1-6, with a possible D match to TRBD1 (5 bases). Trimming took 4 bases from V and 10 from J, leaving 14 bases between them. This CDR3 contains 14 residues. The V gene's germline CDR1 is SEHNR and CDR2 FQNEAQ (reference sequence). CDR3 amino acids: CASSSGQGRSPLHF. CDR3 DNA sequence: TGTGCCAGCAGCTCTGGGCAGGGTCGCTCACCCCTCCACTTT.

This clone was counted between two and nine times. The chain links TRBV5-1 to TRBJ2-1; 8 bases fit TRBD2. The CDR3 extends over 18 amino acids. V shed 0 bases and J 8 bases; nucleotides not matched to a gene: 16. Per germline, CDR1 SGHRS and CDR2 YFSETQ. The chain's CDR3 is CASSLVGASGPPGDEQFF. Here the CDR3 DNA reads TGCGCCAGCAGCTTGGTCGGGGCTAGCGGGCCGCCGGGGGATGAGCAGTTCTTC. Variable domain in full (rest from reference TRBV5-1 and TRBJ2-1): KAGVTQTPRYLIKTRGQQVTLSCSPISGHRSVSWYQQTPGQGLQFLFEYFSETQRNKGNFPGRFSGRQFSNSRSEMNVSTLELGDSALYLCASSLVGASGPPGDEQFFGPGTRLTVL.

V is TRBV7-9 and J is TRBJ2-7; D is undetermined. Germline V gene sequence: CDR1 SEHNR, CDR2 FQNEAQ (reference sequence). There are 12 residues in the CDR3. The V end was cut by 2 bases, the J end by 4 bases, with 6 bases between. CDR3 DNA: TGTGCCAGCAGCTTACGCGGTTACGAGCAGTACTTC. It translates to CASSLRGYEQYF.

The chain employs TRBV29-1 and TRBJ1-2; the D gene is possibly TRBD1 (5 bases). The ends were cut back, 3 bases at V and 5 bases at J, with 16 bases in the middle. The CDR3 is 14 amino acids. CDR1 is SQVTM and CDR2 is ANQGSEA in the germline V gene. The CDR3 sequence is CSVEGRGRSYGYTF. The CDR3 coding sequence is TGCAGCGTTGAGGGAAGGGGCCGAAGTTATGGCTACACCTTC. The entire variable domain, with the rest obtained from reference TRBV29-1 and TRBJ1-2, is as follows: SAVISQKPSRDICQRGTSLTIQCQVDSQVTMMFWYRQQPGQSLTLIATANQGSEATYESGFVIDKFPISRPNLTFSTLTVSNMSPEDSSIYLCSVEGRGRSYGYTFGSGTRLTVV.

Worth noting for this clone: The junction differs from germline at one of its ends, possibly a read error. The chain recombines TRBV7-8 with TRBJ1-6; D unresolved. Germline CDR1 reads SGHVS; CDR2 reads FQNEAQ. The CDR3 loop spans 12 amino acids. The CDR3 region is CASSLDLDFLRF. The CDR3 DNA follows: TGTGCCAGCAGCTTAGATTTGGACTTTCTCCGCTTT.